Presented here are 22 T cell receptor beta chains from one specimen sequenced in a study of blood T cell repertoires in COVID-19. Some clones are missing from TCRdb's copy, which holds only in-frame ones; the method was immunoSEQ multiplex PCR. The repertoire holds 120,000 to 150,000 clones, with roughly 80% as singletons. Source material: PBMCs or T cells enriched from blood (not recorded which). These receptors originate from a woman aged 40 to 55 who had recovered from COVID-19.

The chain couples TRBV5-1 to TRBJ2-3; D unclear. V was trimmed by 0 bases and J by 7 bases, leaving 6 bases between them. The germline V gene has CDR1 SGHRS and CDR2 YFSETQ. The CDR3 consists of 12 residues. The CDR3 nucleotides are TGCGCCAGCAGCTTGGAGCTAAATACGCAGTATTTT. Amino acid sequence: CASSLELNTQYF.

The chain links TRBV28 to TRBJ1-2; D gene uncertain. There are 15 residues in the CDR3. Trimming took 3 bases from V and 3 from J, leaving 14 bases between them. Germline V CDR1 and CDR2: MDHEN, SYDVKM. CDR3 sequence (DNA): TGTGCCAGCAGTTTTAGGGAGGGCGTAGACTATGGCTACACCTTC. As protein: CASSFREGVDYGYTF.

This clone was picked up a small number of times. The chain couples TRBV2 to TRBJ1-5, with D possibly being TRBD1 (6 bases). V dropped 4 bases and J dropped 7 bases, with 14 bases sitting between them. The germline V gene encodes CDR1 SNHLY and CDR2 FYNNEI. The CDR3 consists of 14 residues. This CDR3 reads CASSAQGRGQPQHF. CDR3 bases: TGTGCCAGCAGTGCGCAGGGGAGGGGGCAGCCCCAGCATTTT.

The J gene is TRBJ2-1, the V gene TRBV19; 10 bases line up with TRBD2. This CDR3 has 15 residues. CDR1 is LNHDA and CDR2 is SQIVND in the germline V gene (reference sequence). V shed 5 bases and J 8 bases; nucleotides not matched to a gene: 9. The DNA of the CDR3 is TGTGCCAGTAGTCTCGCTAGCGGGAGTAAACATGAGCAGTTCTTC. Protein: CASSLASGSKHEQFF.

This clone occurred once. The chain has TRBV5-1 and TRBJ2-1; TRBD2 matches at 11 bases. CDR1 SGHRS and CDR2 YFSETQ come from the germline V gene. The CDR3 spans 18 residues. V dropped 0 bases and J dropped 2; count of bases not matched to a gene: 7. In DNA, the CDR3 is TGCGCCAGCAGCTTGGCACCGGGACTAGCGGCCGCCTACAATGAGCAGTTCTTC. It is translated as CASSLAPGLAAAYNEQFF.

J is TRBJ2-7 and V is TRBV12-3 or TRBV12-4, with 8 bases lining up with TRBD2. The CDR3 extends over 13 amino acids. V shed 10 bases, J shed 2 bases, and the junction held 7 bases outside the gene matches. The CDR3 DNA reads TGTGCCAACAATAGCGGGGCCCCCTACGAGCAGTACTTC. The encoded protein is CANNSGAPYEQYF.

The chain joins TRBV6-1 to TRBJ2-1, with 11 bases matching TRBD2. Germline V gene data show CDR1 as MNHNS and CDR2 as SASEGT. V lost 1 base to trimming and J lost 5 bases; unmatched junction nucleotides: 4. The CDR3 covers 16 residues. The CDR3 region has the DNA TGTGCCAGCAGTGAAGTAACTAGCGGGGGAAACAATGAGCAGTTCTTC. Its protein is CASSEVTSGGNNEQFF.

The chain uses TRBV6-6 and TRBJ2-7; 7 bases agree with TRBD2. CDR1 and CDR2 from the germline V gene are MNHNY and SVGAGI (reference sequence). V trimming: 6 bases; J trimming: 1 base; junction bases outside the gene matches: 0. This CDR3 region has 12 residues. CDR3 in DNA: TGTGCCAGCAGACTAGCGTCCTACGAGCAGTACTTC. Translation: CASRLASYEQYF.

The DNA of the CDR3 is TGTGCCTGGACTCCGGCCGGGACAGCTCATCAGCCCCAGCATTTT. This encodes CAWTPAGTAHQPQHF. This chain joins TRBV30 and TRBJ1-5; 7 bases map to TRBD1. Germline lookup yields CDR1 GTSNPN and CDR2 SVGIG (reference sequence). The J segment lost 5 bases and the V segment lost 4 bases, leaving 11 bases of the junction unmatched. CDR3 size: 15 residues.

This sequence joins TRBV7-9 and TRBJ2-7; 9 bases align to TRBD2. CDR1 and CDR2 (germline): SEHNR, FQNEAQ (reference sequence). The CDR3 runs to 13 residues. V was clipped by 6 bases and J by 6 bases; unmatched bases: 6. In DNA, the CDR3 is TGTGCCAGCAGGGGACTAGCCGGTGGCGAGCAGTACTTC. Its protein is CASRGLAGGEQYF.

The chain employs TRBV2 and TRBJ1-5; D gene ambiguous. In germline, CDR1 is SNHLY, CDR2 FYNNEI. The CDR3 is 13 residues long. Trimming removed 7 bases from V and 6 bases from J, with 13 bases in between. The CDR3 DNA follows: TGTGCCAGCACCGAGGGAGGAGGTCAGCCCCAGCATTTT. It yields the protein CASTEGGGQPQHF.

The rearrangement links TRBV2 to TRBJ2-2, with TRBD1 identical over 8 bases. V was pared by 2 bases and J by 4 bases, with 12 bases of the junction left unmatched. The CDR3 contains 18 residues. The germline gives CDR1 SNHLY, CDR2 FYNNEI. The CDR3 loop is CASSETRTGSDGTGELFF. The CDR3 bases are TGTGCCAGCAGTGAAACCCGGACAGGGAGCGACGGCACCGGGGAGCTGTTTTTT.

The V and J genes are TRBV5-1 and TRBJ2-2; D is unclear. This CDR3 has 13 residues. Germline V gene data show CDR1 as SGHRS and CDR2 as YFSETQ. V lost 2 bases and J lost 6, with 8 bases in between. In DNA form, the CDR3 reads TGCGCCAGCAGCTTTGGGCAGGCCGGGGAGCTGTTTTTT. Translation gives CASSFGQAGELFF.

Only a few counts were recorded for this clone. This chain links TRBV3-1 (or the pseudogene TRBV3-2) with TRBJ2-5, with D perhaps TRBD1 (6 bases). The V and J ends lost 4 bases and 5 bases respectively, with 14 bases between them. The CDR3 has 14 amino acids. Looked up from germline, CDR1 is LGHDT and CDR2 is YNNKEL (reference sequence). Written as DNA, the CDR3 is TGTGCCAGCAGCCCAGGGGCACAGCGGGAGACCCAGTACTTC. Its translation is CASSPGAQRETQYF.

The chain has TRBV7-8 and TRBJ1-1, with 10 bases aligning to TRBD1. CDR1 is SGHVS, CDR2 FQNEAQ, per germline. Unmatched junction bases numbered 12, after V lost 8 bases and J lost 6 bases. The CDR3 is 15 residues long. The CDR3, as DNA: TGTGCCAGCGGATGGACAGGGGGTGCTCAGGCTGAAGCTTTCTTT. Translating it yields CASGWTGGAQAEAFF.

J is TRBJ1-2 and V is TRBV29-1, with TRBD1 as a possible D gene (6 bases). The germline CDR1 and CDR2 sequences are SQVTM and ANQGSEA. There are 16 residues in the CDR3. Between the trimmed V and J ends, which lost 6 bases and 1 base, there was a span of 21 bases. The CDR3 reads CSVYIQGNHVNYGYTF. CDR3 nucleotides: TGCAGCGTCTACATTCAGGGGAACCACGTTAACTATGGCTACACCTTC.

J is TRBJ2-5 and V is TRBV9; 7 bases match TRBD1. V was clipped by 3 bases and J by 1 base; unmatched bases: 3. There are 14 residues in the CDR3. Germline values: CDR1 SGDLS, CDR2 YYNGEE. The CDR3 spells CASSAGTAQETQYF. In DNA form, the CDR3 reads TGTGCCAGCAGCGCCGGGACAGCCCAAGAGACCCAGTACTTC.

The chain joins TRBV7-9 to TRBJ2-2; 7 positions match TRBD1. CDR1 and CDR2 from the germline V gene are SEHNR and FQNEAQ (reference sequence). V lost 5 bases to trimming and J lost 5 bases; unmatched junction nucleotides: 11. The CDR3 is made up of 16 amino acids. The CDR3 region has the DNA TGTGCCAGCAGCCCCCTTCTTACACAGGGGACCGGGGAGCTGTTTTTT. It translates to CASSPLLTQGTGELFF.

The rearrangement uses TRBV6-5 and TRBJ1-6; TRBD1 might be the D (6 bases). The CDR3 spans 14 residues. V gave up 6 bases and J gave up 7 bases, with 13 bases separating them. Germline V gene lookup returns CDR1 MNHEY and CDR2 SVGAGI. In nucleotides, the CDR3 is TGTGCCAGCAGCGACGGGGACACAAATTCACCCCTCCACTTT. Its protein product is CASSDGDTNSPLHF.

The CDR3 sequence: CGASFFGTGSDEQYF. CDR3 DNA: TGTGGAGCGTCCTTTTTCGGGACAGGAAGCGACGAGCAGTACTTC. The V call is TRBV2, the J call TRBJ2-7; the match to TRBD1 covers 8 bases. The CDR3 length is 15 residues. Germline lookup yields CDR1 SNHLY and CDR2 FYNNEI.

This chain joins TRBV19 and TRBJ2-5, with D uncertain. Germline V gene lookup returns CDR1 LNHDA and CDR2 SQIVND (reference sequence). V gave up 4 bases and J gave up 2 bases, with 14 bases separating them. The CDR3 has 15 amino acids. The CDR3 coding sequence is TGTGCCAGTAGTAGGCGGTGGATGGGTCAAGAGACCCAGTACTTC. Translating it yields CASSRRWMGQETQYF.

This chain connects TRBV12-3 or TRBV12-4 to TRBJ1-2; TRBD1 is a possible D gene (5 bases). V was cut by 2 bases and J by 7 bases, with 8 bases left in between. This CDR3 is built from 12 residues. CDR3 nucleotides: TGTGCCAGCAGTTTACAGGGCGGTGGCTACACCTTC. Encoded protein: CASSLQGGGYTF.